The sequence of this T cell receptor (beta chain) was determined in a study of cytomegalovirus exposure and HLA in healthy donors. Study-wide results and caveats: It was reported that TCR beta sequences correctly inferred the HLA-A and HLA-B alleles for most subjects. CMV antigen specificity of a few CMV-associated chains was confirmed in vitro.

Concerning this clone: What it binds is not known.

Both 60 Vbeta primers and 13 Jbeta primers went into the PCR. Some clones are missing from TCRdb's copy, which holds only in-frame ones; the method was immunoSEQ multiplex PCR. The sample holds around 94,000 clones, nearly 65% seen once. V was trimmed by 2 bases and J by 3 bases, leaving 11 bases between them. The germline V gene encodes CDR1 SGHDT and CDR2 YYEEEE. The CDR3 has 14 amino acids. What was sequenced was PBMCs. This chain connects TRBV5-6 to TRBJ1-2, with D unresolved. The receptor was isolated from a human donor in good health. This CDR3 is CASSFGLGDYGYTF. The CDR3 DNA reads TGTGCCAGCAGCTTTGGATTGGGAGACTATGGCTACACCTTC.